This entry describes one TCR beta chain. Its cognate antigen is unknown. This sample is drawn from a study of cytomegalovirus exposure and HLA in healthy donors. Study-wide findings and caveats: There were some V segments, including TRBV6-2 and TRBV6-3, excluded as indistinguishable. Among the sequence variants, a highly shared cluster was likely an artifact of sequencing.

The PCR had 60 Vbeta and 13 Jbeta primers. TCRdb keeps only in-frame clones here, not all; method: immunoSEQ multiplex PCR. Its clone listing holds some 51,000 clones. The CDR3 is 18 residues long. The J segment lost 2 bases and the V segment lost 4 bases, leaving 9 bases of the junction unmatched. Germline assignment: CDR1 SGDLS and CDR2 YYNGEE. The rearrangement joins TRBV9 to TRBJ2-6; 10 bases match TRBD1. This clonotype was obtained from a middle-aged man in good health and CMV-seropositive. Specimen: PBMCs. The CDR3 DNA is TGTGCCAGCAGCCCGAGGACAGGGGGGAGACCTGGGGCCAACGTCCTGACTTTC. It translates to CASSPRTGGRPGANVLTF.